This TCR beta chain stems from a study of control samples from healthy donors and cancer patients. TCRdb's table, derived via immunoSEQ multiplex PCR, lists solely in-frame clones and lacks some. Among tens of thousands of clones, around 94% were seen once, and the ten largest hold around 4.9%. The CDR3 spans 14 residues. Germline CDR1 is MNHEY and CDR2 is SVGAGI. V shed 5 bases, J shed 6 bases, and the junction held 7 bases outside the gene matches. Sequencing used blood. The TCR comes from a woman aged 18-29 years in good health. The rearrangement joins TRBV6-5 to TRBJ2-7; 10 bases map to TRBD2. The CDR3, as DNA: TGTGCCAGCAGTCTAGCGGGAGCGGTTGGCGAGCAGTACTTC. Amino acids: CASSLAGAVGEQYF.